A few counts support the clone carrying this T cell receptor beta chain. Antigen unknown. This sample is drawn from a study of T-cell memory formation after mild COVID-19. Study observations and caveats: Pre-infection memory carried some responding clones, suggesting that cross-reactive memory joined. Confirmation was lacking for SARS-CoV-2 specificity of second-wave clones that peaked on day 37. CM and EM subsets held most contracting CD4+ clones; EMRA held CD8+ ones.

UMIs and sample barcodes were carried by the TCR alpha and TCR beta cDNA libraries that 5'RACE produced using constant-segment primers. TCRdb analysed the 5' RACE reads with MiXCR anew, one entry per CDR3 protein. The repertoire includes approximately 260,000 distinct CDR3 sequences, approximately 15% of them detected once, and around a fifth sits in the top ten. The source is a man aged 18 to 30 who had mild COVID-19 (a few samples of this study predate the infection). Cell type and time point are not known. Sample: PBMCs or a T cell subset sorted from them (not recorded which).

CDR3 loop: CASSKAIIPAGQFF. Here the CDR3 DNA reads TGTGCCAGCAGCAAGGCTATCATTCCGGCGGGGCAGTTCTTC. The rearrangement joins TRBV7-9 to TRBJ2-1; a weak D match, TRBD2 (5 bases). The V and J ends lost 5 bases and 12 bases respectively, with 20 bases between them. From germline, CDR1 is SEHNR and CDR2 FQNEAQ (reference sequence). The CDR3 covers 14 residues.